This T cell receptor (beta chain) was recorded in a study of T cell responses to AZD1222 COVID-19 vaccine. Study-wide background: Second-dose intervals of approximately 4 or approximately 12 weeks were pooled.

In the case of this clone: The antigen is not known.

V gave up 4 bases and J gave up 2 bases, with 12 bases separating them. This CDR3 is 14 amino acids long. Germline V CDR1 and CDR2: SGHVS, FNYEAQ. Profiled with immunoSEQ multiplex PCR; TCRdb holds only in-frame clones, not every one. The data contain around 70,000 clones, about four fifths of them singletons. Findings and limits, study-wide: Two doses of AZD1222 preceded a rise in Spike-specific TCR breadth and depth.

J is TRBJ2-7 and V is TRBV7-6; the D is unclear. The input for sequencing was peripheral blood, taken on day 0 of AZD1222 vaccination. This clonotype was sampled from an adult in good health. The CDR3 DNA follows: TGTGCCAGCAGCTCGGCGTGGCAAACCTACGAGCAGTACTTC. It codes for CASSSAWQTYEQYF.